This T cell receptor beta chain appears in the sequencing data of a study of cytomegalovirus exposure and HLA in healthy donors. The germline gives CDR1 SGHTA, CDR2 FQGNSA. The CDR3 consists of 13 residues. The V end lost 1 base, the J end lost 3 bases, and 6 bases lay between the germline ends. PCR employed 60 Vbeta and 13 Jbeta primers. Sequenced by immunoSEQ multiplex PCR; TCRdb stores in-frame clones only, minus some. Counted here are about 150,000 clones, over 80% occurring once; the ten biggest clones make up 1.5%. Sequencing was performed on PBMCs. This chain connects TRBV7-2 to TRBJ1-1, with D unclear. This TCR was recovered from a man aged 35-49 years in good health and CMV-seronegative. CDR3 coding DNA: TGTGCCAGCAGCTTAGAGCGGTACACTGAAGCTTTCTTT. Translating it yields CASSLERYTEAFF.